This T cell receptor beta chain originates from a study of identical twins. General study results and limits: Cross-sectional statistics, not tracking of the same donors, supported the conclusions. Models, which agreed with sharing between unrelated individuals, nonetheless underestimated the out-of-frame TCR alpha sharing seen in monozygotic twins. Abundant beta clonotypes from cord blood bore fewer insertions; memory repertoires lacked this pattern.

From the 5' RACE reads, TCRdb called clonotypes with MiXCR, one entry per CDR3 protein. The data contain roughly 700,000 distinct CDR3 sequences, 8.6% of them singletons. A note on this clonotype: What it binds is unknown.

V was cut by 5 bases and J by 7 bases, with 16 bases left in between. Germline V lookup: CDR1 SGHRS, CDR2 YFSETQ. This CDR3 has 13 amino acids. A further study also used this sample, focusing on yellow fever vaccine responses in identical twins.

The receptor's source is a woman younger than 30 in good health. The sample consisted of PBMCs. The V gene is TRBV5-1, the J gene TRBJ2-7; TRBD2 might be the D (5 bases). CDR3 nucleotides: TGCGCCAGCAGACCTATTTCCGGAGGAGAGCAGTACTTC. Protein: CASRPISGGEQYF.